This passage covers 11 T cell receptor beta chains from one sample sequenced in a study of cytotoxic CD8 clonotypes in ibrutinib-treated CLL. Assay used: immunoSEQ multiplex PCR; TCRdb lists only in-frame clones, some missing. The top ten clones hold around 18% of a sample with tens of thousands of clones, nearly 50% of them seen once. Sequencing was performed on PBMCs, taken before ibrutinib treatment. These receptor sequences come from a human donor with chronic lymphocytic leukemia.

The chain combines TRBV6-6 with TRBJ1-1, with 7 bases lining up with TRBD1. The CDR3 length is 13 residues. Per the germline V gene, CDR1 is MNHNY and CDR2 is SVGAGI (reference sequence). V shed 4 bases, J shed 3 bases, and the junction held 2 bases outside the gene matches. CDR3 nucleotide sequence: TGTGCCAGCAGTTTCCAGGGGGACACTGAAGCTTTCTTT. This gives the protein CASSFQGDTEAFF.

The rearrangement uses TRBV10-3 and TRBJ1-4; 8 bases align to TRBD1. V was clipped by 6 bases and J by 7 bases; unmatched bases: 4. This CDR3 region has 13 residues. Looked up from germline, CDR1 is ENHRY and CDR2 is SYGVKD. The CDR3 reads CAIRDRVGEKLFF. As DNA, the CDR3 is TGTGCCATCAGGGACAGGGTGGGTGAAAAACTGTTTTTT.

The rearrangement uses TRBV6-1 and TRBJ1-5; D is unclear. The CDR3 covers 13 residues. CDR1 is MNHNS, CDR2 SASEGT, per germline. Trimming pared 7 bases from V and 6 bases from J, leaving 13 bases between. The CDR3: CASTDTGVQPQHF. CDR3 nucleotide sequence: TGTGCCAGCACCGACACCGGGGTTCAGCCCCAGCATTTT.

This clone was picked up a small number of times. The rearrangement uses TRBV13 and TRBJ1-1; unclear D gene. Germline loops: CDR1 PRHDT, CDR2 FYEKMQ (reference sequence). Trimming pared 4 bases from V and 11 bases from J, leaving 14 bases between. The CDR3 has 12 residues. This CDR3 is CASSWFKTGAFF. The CDR3 bases are TGTGCCAGCAGCTGGTTCAAGACTGGGGCTTTCTTT. The full variable domain, with the rest looked up from reference TRBV13 and TRBJ1-1, is AAGVIQSPRHLIKEKRETATLKCYPIPRHDTVYWYQQGPGQDPQFLISFYEKMQSDKGSIPDRFSAQQFSDYHSELNMSSLELGDSALYFCASSWFKTGAFFGQGTRLTVV.

This clone was seen repeatedly, ten times or more. This chain uses TRBV7-9 with TRBJ2-7; 9 nucleotides align to TRBD1. Germline trimming cut 5 bases from V and 5 bases from J; bases unmatched to any gene: 4. CDR1 and CDR2 from the germline V gene are SEHNR and FQNEAQ (reference sequence). CDR3 size: 13 residues. The CDR3 DNA sequence: TGTGCCAGCAGCCGGGACAGGGTAAACGAGCAGTACTTC. As protein: CASSRDRVNEQYF.

Here the CDR3 reads CASTGVGMREKLFF. CDR3 sequence (DNA): TGTGCCAGTACAGGGGTCGGAATGAGGGAAAAACTGTTTTTT. This chain joins TRBV19 and TRBJ1-4, with a weak D call TRBD1 (6 bases). CDR3 length: 14 residues. Deletions cut 7 bases from V and 8 bases from J, with 17 bases between. Germline V gives CDR1 LNHDA, CDR2 SQIVND (reference sequence).

The rearrangement uses TRBV19 and TRBJ1-6; the D gene is possibly TRBD1 (5 bases). The germline gives CDR1 LNHDA, CDR2 SQIVND (reference sequence). The V gene lost 4 bases and the J gene lost 10 bases, with 14 bases spanning the gap. The CDR3 is 14 residues long. CDR3: CASSTAGLGSPLHF. The CDR3 DNA is TGTGCCAGTAGTACGGCAGGGTTGGGCTCACCCCTCCACTTT.

This chain links TRBV2 with TRBJ1-2, with TRBD1 identical over 8 bases. CDR3 size: 15 residues. The V segment lost 1 base and the J segment 12 bases; nucleotides outside the gene matches: 13. Germline loops: CDR1 SNHLY, CDR2 FYNNEI. This CDR3 is CASSEGQGLSTPDTF. CDR3 sequence (DNA): TGTGCCAGCAGTGAAGGACAGGGGTTGAGTACCCCTGACACCTTC.

Ten or more counts support this clone. The gene calls are TRBV7-8 and TRBJ2-3; D is uncertain. The CDR3 length is 13 residues. Germline lookup yields CDR1 SGHVS and CDR2 FQNEAQ. V lost 5 bases and J lost 6, with 12 bases in between. In nucleotides, the CDR3 is TGTGCCAGCAGCCCGGGCCCTTCGGATACGCAGTATTTT. This sequence encodes CASSPGPSDTQYF.

V gene TRBV4-2 combines with J gene TRBJ2-3; D is possibly TRBD1 (5 bases). Trimming removed 0 bases at V and 1 base at J, with 11 bases between. Germline CDR1 and CDR2: LGHNA and YNFKEQ. This CDR3 has 16 residues. CDR3 nucleotide sequence: TGTGCCAGCAGCCAAGACAGGGCGGTGGGCACAGATACGCAGTATTTT. Its translation: CASSQDRAVGTDTQYF.

This chain connects TRBV4-2 to TRBJ1-3; no clear D. The V end was cut by 2 bases, the J end by 3 bases, with 5 bases between. Germline lookup yields CDR1 LGHNA and CDR2 YNFKEQ. The CDR3 loop spans 13 amino acids. The DNA of the CDR3 is TGTGCCAGCAGCCAACCCGGTGGAAACACCATATATTTT. Translating gives CASSQPGGNTIYF.